The 25 T cell receptor beta chains reported below all come from one sample, sequenced in a study of cytomegalovirus exposure and HLA in healthy donors. This PCR relied on a set of 60 Vbeta primers and 13 Jbeta primers. The table came from immunoSEQ multiplex PCR; TCRdb's copy has only in-frame clones and leaves some out. The table lists about 220,000 clones, around 75% of them singletons. Source material: PBMCs. The receptors stem from a woman aged 25 to 39 in good health and CMV-seronegative.

The J gene is TRBJ2-6, the V gene TRBV15; D might be TRBD2 (6 bases). Between the trimmed V and J ends, which lost 5 bases and 1 base, there was a span of 15 bases. The germline V gene has CDR1 LNHNV and CDR2 YYDKDF (reference sequence). This CDR3 has 17 amino acids. The CDR3 is CATSATRGGSGANVLTF. CDR3 DNA: TGTGCCACCAGCGCCACCCGTGGGGGGTCTGGGGCCAACGTCCTGACTTTC.

The chain employs TRBV14 and TRBJ1-2, with D possibly matching TRBD1 (5 bases). The V end lost 4 bases, the J end lost 8 bases, and 17 bases lay between the germline ends. Germline-derived CDR1 and CDR2 are SGHDN and FVKESK. The CDR3 spans 14 residues. CDR3 DNA sequence: TGTGCCAGCAGCCGCTTCAGTGGGGGGGGAGGCTACACCTTC. It encodes CASSRFSGGGGYTF.

This chain connects TRBV7-2 to TRBJ2-1; 9 positions agree with TRBD2. CDR1 is SGHTA and CDR2 is FQGNSA in the germline V gene. This CDR3 is built from 17 residues. V lost 1 base to trimming and J lost 4 bases; unmatched junction nucleotides: 8. In nucleotides, the CDR3 is TGTGCCAGCAGCTTAGGCTGGCGGGGGGGCGGTTACAATGAGCAGTTCTTC. Amino acid sequence: CASSLGWRGGGYNEQFF.

This chain uses TRBV2 with TRBJ2-3, with D tentatively TRBD1 (5 bases). Per the germline V gene, CDR1 is SNHLY and CDR2 is FYNNEI. CDR3 length: 16 residues. Trimming took 4 bases from V and 1 from J, leaving 15 bases between them. CDR3 residues: CASSAILGVRTDTQYF. The CDR3 nucleotides read TGTGCCAGCAGTGCCATCCTAGGGGTGCGCACAGATACGCAGTATTTT.

This clone was found a few times. CDR3 sequence (DNA): TGTGCCAGCAGTTACTCCCTGAATCAGCCCCAGCATTTT. Translating it yields CASSYSLNQPQHF. The V call is TRBV6-5, the J call TRBJ1-5; no clear D. Germline V gene lookup returns CDR1 MNHEY and CDR2 SVGAGI. Trimming took off 0 bases at V and 4 bases at J, with 4 bases between the two ends. The CDR3 length is 13 residues.

This chain connects TRBV6-1 to TRBJ2-7; 9 nucleotides align to TRBD2. Trimming removed 5 bases from V and 2 bases from J; junction bases left unmatched: 7. Germline CDR1 reads MNHNS; CDR2 reads SASEGT. This CDR3 is built from 15 residues. The CDR3 DNA is TGTGCCAGCAGTTTAGCGGGAGCAGTGACCTACGAGCAGTACTTC. Its translation is CASSLAGAVTYEQYF.

The V call is TRBV7-8, the J call TRBJ1-6, with unresolved D. Trimming pared 8 bases from V and 8 bases from J, leaving 16 bases between. This CDR3 has 14 amino acids. Germline V gives CDR1 SGHVS, CDR2 FQNEAQ. CDR3 amino acids: CASQTTGRDSPLHF. As DNA, the CDR3 is TGTGCCAGCCAGACGACCGGCCGGGATTCACCCCTCCACTTT.

This clone was detected a few times. The chain combines TRBV7-9 with TRBJ2-7; TRBD2 aligns across 10 bases. Germline lookup yields CDR1 SEHNR and CDR2 FQNEAQ (reference sequence). V lost 5 bases and J lost 6; bases outside the gene matches: 4. The CDR3 sequence is 13 residues long. The CDR3 sequence: CASSHRTSGEQYF. The CDR3 region has the DNA TGTGCCAGCAGCCACCGGACTAGCGGCGAGCAGTACTTC.

V gene TRBV5-1 combines with J gene TRBJ2-3; 16 bases agree with TRBD2. The CDR3 totals 16 residues. The germline gives CDR1 SGHRS, CDR2 YFSETQ. Germline trimming cut 4 bases from V and 5 bases from J; bases unmatched to any gene: 4. The CDR3 sequence is CASSRGTSGRVDTQYF. For the CDR3, the DNA is TGCGCCAGCAGCCGGGGGACTAGCGGGAGGGTAGATACGCAGTATTTT.

The CDR3 sequence: CASDEGHYAEKLFF. The CDR3 DNA follows: TGTGCCAGCGATGAGGGACACTATGCTGAAAAACTGTTTTTT. V gene TRBV6-1 combines with J gene TRBJ1-4, with a tentative D call TRBD1 (6 bases). CDR1 and CDR2 (germline): MNHNS, SASEGT. V gave up 8 bases and J gave up 7 bases, with 17 bases separating them. The CDR3 consists of 14 residues.

The rearrangement links TRBV2 to TRBJ1-4; a weak D match, TRBD1 (6 bases). Trimming took 4 bases from V and 0 from J, leaving 9 bases between them. Per germline, CDR1 SNHLY and CDR2 FYNNEI. The CDR3 contains 15 residues. CDR3 sequence: CASSAQGSTNEKLFF. The CDR3, as DNA: TGTGCCAGCAGTGCCCAGGGGTCAACTAATGAAAAACTGTTTTTT.

This chain connects TRBV6-1 to TRBJ1-1; D remains unclear. The ends were cut back, 7 bases at V and 1 base at J, with 10 bases in the middle. The CDR3 spans 13 residues. Germline V gene lookup returns CDR1 MNHNS and CDR2 SASEGT. The CDR3 loop reads CASTTSPNTEAFF. CDR3 coding DNA: TGTGCCAGCACCACGAGCCCGAACACTGAAGCTTTCTTT.

J is TRBJ2-5 and V is TRBV7-9, with 12 bases fitting TRBD2. The trim removed 4 bases at V and 0 bases at J, leaving 3 bases unmatched. Germline-derived CDR1 and CDR2 are SEHNR and FQNEAQ (reference sequence). The CDR3 spans 16 residues. The chain's CDR3 is CASSSGTSGYQETQYF. In DNA form, the CDR3 reads TGTGCCAGCAGCTCCGGGACTAGCGGGTACCAAGAGACCCAGTACTTC.

V and J are TRBV6-1 and TRBJ1-5; TRBD1 might be the D (5 bases). The CDR3 contains 14 residues. Germline assignment: CDR1 MNHNS and CDR2 SASEGT. Trimming removed 6 bases from V and 2 bases from J, with 11 bases in between. The CDR3 sequence: CASSPGLRNQPQHF. The CDR3 coding sequence is TGTGCCAGCAGCCCAGGGTTGCGCAATCAGCCCCAGCATTTT.

This clone was seen just once. The chain combines TRBV10-2 with TRBJ1-4; unclear D gene. This CDR3 has 12 residues. V was shortened by 8 bases and J by 5 bases, with 9 bases between the two germline ends. The germline CDR1 and CDR2 sequences are WSHSY and SAAADI. CDR3 loop: CASSPGNEKLFF. CDR3 nucleotides: TGCGCCAGCTCCCCCGGGAATGAAAAACTGTTTTTT.

This clone has just one count. This chain connects TRBV6-6 to TRBJ1-6; 7 positions match TRBD1. V dropped 2 bases and J dropped 6; count of bases not matched to a gene: 7. Germline V lookup: CDR1 MNHNY, CDR2 SVGAGI (reference sequence). This CDR3 comprises 16 residues. The CDR3 loop is CASSYLQTGSNSPLHF. The CDR3 DNA sequence: TGTGCCAGCAGTTACCTCCAGACAGGGTCTAATTCACCCCTCCACTTT.

The rearrangement joins TRBV5-1 to TRBJ1-2, with 9 bases identical to TRBD1. The CDR3 has 14 residues. The J segment lost 6 bases and the V segment lost 5 bases, leaving 8 bases of the junction unmatched. From germline, CDR1 is SGHRS and CDR2 YFSETQ. The CDR3 sequence is CASSRDRALDGYTF. The CDR3 bases are TGCGCCAGCAGTCGGGACAGGGCCCTCGATGGCTACACCTTC.

This clone showed up just a few times. The rearrangement uses TRBV2 and TRBJ1-1; D perhaps matches TRBD1 (5 bases). V lost 6 bases, J lost 1 base, and 9 bases lay in between. Germline CDR1 is SNHLY and CDR2 is FYNNEI. The CDR3 length is 13 residues. The CDR3 loop is CASSKDRNTEAFF. CDR3 DNA: TGTGCCAGCAGCAAAGACAGGAACACTGAAGCTTTCTTT.

The rearrangement links TRBV30 to TRBJ2-2, with D perhaps matching TRBD2 (6 bases). V dropped 2 bases and J dropped 6 bases, with 13 bases sitting between them. This CDR3 spans 14 amino acids. Germline values: CDR1 GTSNPN, CDR2 SVGIG (reference sequence). The DNA of the CDR3 is TGTGCCTGGAGTATGTCCGGGGGTGCCGGGGAGCTGTTTTTT. It encodes CAWSMSGGAGELFF.

Details on this clone: One end of the junction varies from germline; a read error may be responsible. The V call is TRBV7-2, the J call TRBJ1-5; the match to TRBD1 covers 8 bases. CDR3 length equals 17 residues. In germline, CDR1 is SGHTA, CDR2 FQGNSA. Written as DNA, the CDR3 is TGTGTCAGCAGCTTAGACCCCCCGACAGGGGGCAATCAGCCCCAGCATTTT. Translation: CVSSLDPPTGGNQPQHF.

The rearrangement links TRBV10-3 to TRBJ2-1, with 8 bases fitting TRBD2. V gave up 3 bases and J gave up 8 bases; unmatched junction bases: 9. Germline values: CDR1 ENHRY, CDR2 SYGVKD. The CDR3 has 15 amino acids. The CDR3 reads CAISERREVPDEQFF. Written as DNA, the CDR3 is TGTGCCATCAGTGAAAGGCGGGAGGTCCCGGATGAGCAGTTCTTC.

To note about this clone: A read error may produce the germline difference seen at one junction end. The chain recombines TRBV18 with TRBJ1-2, with 8 bases matching TRBD1. This CDR3 has 14 residues. Germline V lookup: CDR1 KGHSH, CDR2 LQKENI. CDR3 amino acids: CASSAPGGADGYTF. The CDR3 DNA sequence: TGTGCCAGCTCAGCACCAGGGGGCGCGGATGGCTACACCTTC.

This clone has only a few counts. The rearrangement uses TRBV5-1 and TRBJ1-4, with TRBD1 as a possible D gene (5 bases). Germline assignment: CDR1 SGHRS and CDR2 YFSETQ. V was clipped by 6 bases and J by 7 bases, with 16 bases between them. The CDR3 contains 14 residues. CDR3: CASKERVGGEKLFF. The CDR3 nucleotides read TGCGCCAGCAAAGAGAGAGTCGGGGGTGAAAAACTGTTTTTT. Supplemented by reference TRBV5-1 and TRBJ1-4, the full variable domain reads KAGVTQTPRYLIKTRGQQVTLSCSPISGHRSVSWYQQTPGQGLQFLFEYFSETQRNKGNFPGRFSGRQFSNSRSEMNVSTLELGDSALYLCASKERVGGEKLFFGSGTQLSVL.

The rearrangement links TRBV13 to TRBJ2-7; D unclear. The CDR3 contains 13 residues. V was trimmed by 4 bases and J by 0 bases, leaving 7 bases between them. Germline V CDR1 and CDR2: PRHDT, FYEKMQ (reference sequence). The CDR3 protein is CASSSVVSYEQYF. CDR3 DNA: TGTGCCAGCAGCTCAGTCGTCTCCTACGAGCAGTACTTC.

V gene TRBV11-1 combines with J gene TRBJ2-1; TRBD2 aligns across 8 bases. Per the germline V gene, CDR1 is SGHAT and CDR2 is FQDESV (reference sequence). Losses at the gene ends were 5 bases for V and 9 bases for J; bases not matched to a gene: 6. This CDR3 comprises 13 residues. The CDR3 sequence: CASSPTSVGEQFF. DNA for the CDR3: TGTGCCAGCAGCCCGACTAGCGTTGGTGAGCAGTTCTTC. The full variable domain, in which reference TRBV11-1 and TRBJ2-1 provide the parts outside the CDR3, is EAEVAQSPRYKITEKSQAVAFWCDPISGHATLYWYRQILGQGPELLVQFQDESVVDDSQLPKDRFSAERLKGVDSTLKIQPAELGDSAMYLCASSPTSVGEQFFGPGTRLTVL.